These T cell receptor beta chains were read from a single sample in a study of shared clonotypes between healthy human individuals. Profiling relied on immunoSEQ multiplex PCR, and the TCRdb table lists in-frame clones only, not all of them. The table records under 1 million clones, 96% of them present only once. Sequenced input: naive CD8+ T cells sorted from blood. All receptors derive from a man aged 25 to 45 in good health. The CDR3 runs from the conserved cysteine through the conserved F or W.

v_call: TRBV18; j_call: TRBJ2-1; cdr3_length: 16; cdr3_aa: CASSPAELAPYNEQFF
v_call: TRBV5-6; j_call: TRBJ2-7; cdr3_length: 12; cdr3_aa: CASSLVPYEQYF
v_call: TRBV30; j_call: TRBJ1-1; cdr3_length: 15; cdr3_aa: CAWSDAWEMNTEAFF
v_call: TRBV11-2; j_call: TRBJ2-2; cdr3_length: 16; cdr3_aa: CASSLPVGKNTGELFF
v_call: TRBV29-1; j_call: TRBJ2-3; cdr3_length: 13; cdr3_aa: CSVELQGKDTQYF
v_call: TRBV27; j_call: TRBJ2-5; cdr3_length: 14; cdr3_aa: CASSFLGTQETQYF
v_call: TRBV7-9; j_call: TRBJ2-7; cdr3_length: 15; cdr3_aa: CASSLIGQGSYEQYF
v_call: TRBV6-6; j_call: TRBJ2-2; cdr3_length: 15; cdr3_aa: CASSPTDGAPGELFF
v_call: TRBV7-9; j_call: TRBJ2-1; cdr3_length: 15; cdr3_aa: CASSSGTSGKNEQFF
v_call: TRBV7-9; j_call: TRBJ2-5; cdr3_length: 16; cdr3_aa: CASSTLGRGPAETQYF
v_call: TRBV7-9; j_call: TRBJ2-3; cdr3_length: 13; cdr3_aa: CASSLVLRDTQYF
v_call: TRBV7-8; j_call: TRBJ1-1; cdr3_length: 13; cdr3_aa: CASRTRGFTEAFF
v_call: TRBV28; j_call: TRBJ2-7; cdr3_length: 13; cdr3_aa: CASKGTSGIEQYF
v_call: TRBV28; j_call: TRBJ1-2; cdr3_length: 14; cdr3_aa: CASSFPGANYGYTF
v_call: TRBV5-1; j_call: TRBJ1-2; cdr3_length: 16; cdr3_aa: CASSLTAGLPNYGYTF
v_call: TRBV5-5; j_call: TRBJ1-2; cdr3_length: 15; cdr3_aa: CASSLARDRIYGYTF
v_call: TRBV7-2; j_call: TRBJ2-5; cdr3_length: 15; cdr3_aa: CASSSSGTPQETQYF
v_call: TRBV7-9; j_call: TRBJ1-4; cdr3_length: 13; cdr3_aa: CASSPTTDEKLFF
v_call: TRBV6-4; j_call: TRBJ2-3; cdr3_length: 15; cdr3_aa: CASSDSAGSTDTQYF
v_call: TRBV10-3; j_call: TRBJ2-7; cdr3_length: 15; cdr3_aa: CAISLGTIRSYEQYF